This note documents a single TCR beta chain sequence. Its antigen is as yet unknown. This specimen belongs to a study of cytomegalovirus exposure and HLA in healthy donors. V was trimmed by 1 base and J by 8 bases, leaving 15 bases between them. The CDR3 covers 15 residues. Germline-derived CDR1 and CDR2 are LNHDA and SQIVND (reference sequence). Study-level findings and limits: Reported results showed that the classifier diagnosed cytomegalovirus status with high specificity and sensitivity. There were some V segments, including TRBV6-2 and TRBV6-3, excluded as indistinguishable. CMV serostatus was the only immune exposure information that was available.

The study ran its PCR with 60 Vbeta and 13 Jbeta primers. Generated by immunoSEQ multiplex PCR, the TCRdb table keeps only in-frame clones and is missing some. The sample lists 200,000 to 250,000 clones, around 76% seen once, with under 0.8% in the top ten. V and J are TRBV19 and TRBJ2-1, with D possibly matching TRBD2 (6 bases). The specimen sequenced was PBMCs. The receptor's source is a young man in good health and CMV-seronegative. CDR3 DNA: TGTGCCAGTAGTATAGGGCGGGGCGAGTGGTATGAGCAGTTCTTC. Its protein product is CASSIGRGEWYEQFF.